This section outlines one T cell receptor (beta chain) sequence together with its context. The antigen remains unidentified. A junction boundary mismatches the germline segment, possibly from a read error. This sample was included in a study of blood T cells in healthy people across ages. The germline gives CDR1 LGHNA, CDR2 YNFKEQ. The CDR3 extends over 14 amino acids. Together with a sample-barcoded 5' primer, a J-beta primer mix was included in a second PCR lasting about 6 to 11 cycles. All samples yielded 3 million or more CDR3-containing paired-end reads. TCRdb called the 5' RACE reads again in MiXCR, with one record for every CDR3 protein. There are about 1.8 million distinct CDR3 sequences in the sample; about 50% occur only once, and roughly 2% lies in the top ten. Findings of the study overall: With donor CMV status unknown, expanded clonotype changes were possibly confounded. More naive CD4+ cells and higher diversity were found in long-lived than in aged donors.

Sequencing was performed on blood. The chain couples TRBV4-2 to TRBJ2-5; the D gene could be TRBD1 or TRBD2 (5 bases each). This clonotype originated in a middle-aged woman in good health. The CDR3 bases are TGTGCCTGCAGCCAAGGGGTGTGGGAGGAGACCCAGTACTTC. Translated, it gives CACSQGVWEETQYF.